The 8 T cell receptor beta chains presented below share a single source sample, sequenced in a study of T cells in women clearing cervical HPV infection (dated by TCRdb to the late 2010s). The library was made by the immunoSEQ multiplex PCR assay. What TCRdb holds here is the immuneACCESS table cut down to in-frame rearrangements. Part of the clones is not present; checked against another copy, under half of the missing clones reflect an unresolved V gene, and the others are unexplained. The sample table includes 30,000 or so clones. The top ten clonotypes cover roughly 3.4% of the sample. The sequenced sample was blood buffy coat. The receptors were gathered from a woman between 18 and 69 years old with a cervical HPV16 infection that either progressed to CIN3+ or cleared (not recorded which).

Comment on this clone: The read terminates 3 residues ahead of where the CDR3 ends, so the germline J gene completes it. The chain recombines TRBV6-2 or TRBV6-3 with TRBJ2-3; 12 positions agree with TRBD2. From germline, CDR1 is MNHEY and CDR2 SVGEGT. CDR3 size: 16 residues. The V and J ends lost 4 bases and 4 bases, in that order; junction bases with no gene match: 6. Partial CDR3 DNA: TGTGCCAGCAGTTGGACTAGCGGGGATGGGGCAGATACG. Amino acids: CASSWTSGDGADT. The whole CDR3 protein reads CASSWTSGDGADTQYF.

About this clone: The sequence runs out 3 residues before the end of the CDR3; the remainder is reconstructed from the germline J gene. The gene calls are TRBV10-3 and TRBJ2-7; TRBD2 aligns across 8 bases. V lost 4 bases, J lost 5 bases, and 7 bases stayed unmatched. The CDR3 has 14 amino acids. Germline V gene data show CDR1 as ENHRY and CDR2 as SYGVKD. CDR3: CAISGPGLDNEQYF. CDR3 DNA, as far as it was read: TGTGCCATCAGTGGACCGGGACTAGACAACGAG.

Remarks on this clone: The read terminates 3 residues ahead of where the CDR3 ends, so the germline J gene completes it. This rearrangement joins TRBV19 to TRBJ2-7; 13 positions agree with TRBD2. V lost 4 bases, J lost 3 bases, and 6 bases stayed unmatched. The CDR3 totals 16 residues. Per germline, CDR1 LNHDA and CDR2 SQIVND (reference sequence). CDR3 loop: CASSSRGTSGNYEQYF. The CDR3 DNA, read in part, is TGTGCCAGTAGTAGCCGGGGGACTAGCGGGAACTACGAG.

Note on this clone: The read stops 3 residues short of the end of the CDR3; the missing end is completed from the germline J gene. This CDR3 is also generated by other DNA sequences in the sample. The chain couples TRBV2 to TRBJ1-3; TRBD1 is a possible D gene (6 bases). The V gene lost 4 bases and the J gene lost 8 bases, with 18 bases spanning the gap. Germline V gene sequence: CDR1 SNHLY, CDR2 FYNNEI. This CDR3 region has 15 residues. The CDR3 DNA, read in part, is TGTGCCAGCAGTGTGGGGGGGGCTCTAGGAGACACC. Translating it yields CASSVGGALGDT. The complete CDR3 reads CASSVGGALGDTIYF. The complete variable domain, with remaining parts taken from reference TRBV2 and TRBJ1-3, reads EPEVTQTPSHQVTQMGQEVILRCVPISNHLYFYWYRQILGQKVEFLVSFYNNEISEKSEIFDDQFSVERPDGSNFTLKIRSTKLEDSAMYFCASSVGGALGDTIYFGEGSWLTVV.

On this clone itself: The read terminates 3 residues before the CDR3 end, so the remaining end is supplied by the germline J gene. V gene TRBV6-2 or TRBV6-3 combines with J gene TRBJ1-2; D gene ambiguous. This CDR3 has 14 residues. Germline lookup yields CDR1 MNHEY and CDR2 SVGEGT. CDR3 loop: CASTVAGANYDYTF. The part of the CDR3 DNA that was read is TGTGCCAGCACCGTAGCGGGAGCTAACTACGAC.

About this clone itself: The junction and the germline gene differ at one end; a read error may be behind it. With the read ending 3 residues before the CDR3 end, the germline J gene is used to fill in that end. The chain joins TRBV4-1 to TRBJ1-6, with a weak D call TRBD1 (5 bases). Per the germline V gene, CDR1 is MGHRA and CDR2 is YSYEKL. This CDR3 spans 17 amino acids. The CDR3 loop reads CASSEDRLRRPNSPLHF. The CDR3 bases that were read are TGCGCCAGCAGCGAAGACAGACTCCGACGACCTAATTCACCC.

The CDR3 DNA, read in part, is TGCAGTGCTTCCGGACTAGCGGTAAACATT. As protein: CSASGLAVNI. The full CDR3 protein is CSASGLAVNIQYF. The J gene is TRBJ2-4, the V gene TRBV20-1, with 10 bases matching TRBD2. The read comes to an end 3 residues before the CDR3 does, leaving the germline J gene to fill in the end. In germline, CDR1 is DFQATT, CDR2 SNEGSKA (reference sequence). The CDR3 has 13 amino acids. Trimming took 5 bases from V and 6 from J; bases not matched to a gene: 4.

To note about this clone: Read coverage stops 3 residues before the CDR3 terminus; the germline J gene supplies the remainder. V gene TRBV5-1 combines with J gene TRBJ2-2; TRBD2 aligns across 7 bases. Germline trimming cut 1 base from V and 2 bases from J; bases unmatched to any gene: 2. Germline CDR1 reads SGHRS; CDR2 reads YFSETQ. The CDR3 totals 15 residues. The CDR3 DNA, read in part, is TGCGCCAGCAGCTTGTCTAGCGGAAACACCGGGGAG. Translating it yields CASSLSSGNTGE. The entire CDR3 reads CASSLSSGNTGELFF.